Each of the 15 T cell receptor beta chains below was sequenced from the same sample in a study of Ad26.COV2.S vaccination and SARS-CoV-2 variants. Described treatment: roughly 20 received Ad26.COV2.S at low or high dose, single or two shots; roughly five received placebo; per-sample allocation not given. Collection of the samples took place on day 63 after the first injection of vaccine or placebo. Libraries were prepared by immunoSEQ multiplex PCR; TCRdb keeps only in-frame clonotypes and omits some of them. Of about 370,000 clones listed, approximately 86% are singletons. The material sequenced was peripheral blood, taken in a trial of Ad26.COV2.S vaccine versus placebo. Receptor source: a person between 18 and 59 years old who received the Ad26.COV2.S COVID-19 vaccine or a placebo.

The chain is built from TRBV6-2 or TRBV6-3 and TRBJ2-2; D perhaps matches TRBD1 (5 bases). Germline assignment: CDR1 MNHEY and CDR2 SVGEGT. There are 13 residues in the CDR3. V lost 6 bases, J lost 6 bases, and 11 bases lay in between. CDR3 DNA sequence: TGTGCCAGCAGCGATATAGGGGCCGGGGAGCTGTTTTTT. Protein sequence: CASSDIGAGELFF.

DNA of the CDR3: TGTGCCACCAGCAGAGATCGGCCAGGGGGCAATGAAAAACTGTTTTTT. It translates to CATSRDRPGGNEKLFF. The genes are TRBV15 and TRBJ1-4; 8 bases map to TRBD1. Germline CDR1 is LNHNV and CDR2 is YYDKDF (reference sequence). This CDR3 is built from 16 residues. The J segment lost 5 bases and the V segment lost 0 bases, leaving 5 bases of the junction unmatched.

This clone was detected only a few times. The J gene is TRBJ1-2, the V gene TRBV12-3 or TRBV12-4; D remains unclear. This CDR3 has 12 residues. V dropped 2 bases and J dropped 8 bases, with 9 bases sitting between them. CDR3 sequence reads: CASSLLPGGYTF. The CDR3 DNA sequence: TGTGCCAGCAGTTTACTCCCGGGGGGCTACACCTTC.

The chain couples TRBV19 to TRBJ2-3; D could derive from TRBD1 or TRBD2 (5 bases each). This CDR3 has 14 residues. CDR1 is LNHDA, CDR2 SQIVND, per germline (reference sequence). V lost 1 base, J lost 4 bases, and 9 bases lay in between. As DNA, the CDR3 is TGTGCCAGTAGTATAGCCCGGGGCTCAGATACGCAGTATTTT. This translates into CASSIARGSDTQYF.

This clone came up once. The chain couples TRBV18 to TRBJ2-2; tentative D call: TRBD1 (6 bases). This CDR3 comprises 16 residues. Germline lookup yields CDR1 KGHSH and CDR2 LQKENI. The V end lost 1 base, the J end lost 0 bases, and 9 bases lay between the germline ends. CDR3 residues: CASSPLGTTNTGELFF. As DNA, the CDR3 is TGTGCCAGCTCACCACTCGGGACAACGAACACCGGGGAGCTGTTTTTT.

V gene TRBV2 combines with J gene TRBJ1-2; D ambiguous. The CDR3 covers 13 residues. Trimming shortened V by 4 bases and J by 4 bases, and 10 bases separated the two germline ends. Germline V gene data show CDR1 as SNHLY and CDR2 as FYNNEI. In DNA, the CDR3 is TGTGCCAGCAGTGTCCGAAAGGGCTATGGCTACACCTTC. Its protein product is CASSVRKGYGYTF.

This chain links TRBV29-1 with TRBJ2-7; D is undetermined. Trimming shortened V by 4 bases and J by 1 base, and 14 bases separated the two germline ends. The germline gives CDR1 SQVTM, CDR2 ANQGSEA. The CDR3 extends over 14 amino acids. The CDR3 DNA reads TGCAGCGTTGTAGAATCGGGCGGATCCTACGAGCAGTACTTC. Protein product: CSVVESGGSYEQYF.

This sequence joins TRBV10-2 and TRBJ2-3, with 7 bases lining up with TRBD2. V was clipped by 1 base and J by 8 bases; unmatched bases: 12. Germline CDR1 and CDR2: WSHSY and SAAADI. The CDR3 runs to 16 residues. The DNA of the CDR3 is TGCGCCAGCAGTGAGTTGGGCGGGGGTCCCCCCGGTACGCAGTATTTT. Residues: CASSELGGGPPGTQYF.

The V call is TRBV2, the J call TRBJ1-4, with 8 nucleotides matching TRBD1. Germline trimming cut 6 bases from V and 8 bases from J; bases unmatched to any gene: 8. CDR3 length: 14 residues. CDR1 and CDR2 (germline): SNHLY, FYNNEI. CDR3: CASSRTGPREKLFF. DNA of the CDR3: TGTGCCAGCAGCAGGACAGGGCCAAGGGAAAAACTGTTTTTT.

This clone was observed a handful of times. The chain employs TRBV7-8 and TRBJ2-7, with D possibly being TRBD2 (6 bases). Trimming removed 1 base from V and 0 bases from J, with 10 bases in between. Germline CDR1 is SGHVS and CDR2 is FQNEAQ. This CDR3 is 15 amino acids long. CDR3 protein: CASSLEAGGSYEQYF. CDR3 nucleotides: TGTGCCAGCAGCTTAGAGGCCGGGGGCTCCTACGAGCAGTACTTC.

The chain joins TRBV21-1 to TRBJ2-7; the table's D call, TRBD1, was not checked against the DNA. TRBV21-1 is a recognized pseudogene. The CDR3 runs 14 residues. The CDR3: CASSLTGPNYEQYF. CDR3 nucleotide sequence: TGTGCCAGCAGCTTGACAGGGCCTAACTACGAGCAGTACTTC.

The J gene is TRBJ1-5, the V gene TRBV3-1 (or the pseudogene TRBV3-2); D remains unclear. CDR3 size: 13 residues. The germline V gene has CDR1 LGHDT and CDR2 YNNKEL (reference sequence). V was trimmed by 1 base and J by 4 bases, leaving 5 bases between them. The CDR3 region is CASSQVGNQPQHF. The CDR3 DNA sequence: TGTGCCAGCAGCCAAGTAGGGAATCAGCCCCAGCATTTT.

The rearrangement uses TRBV6-5 and TRBJ2-7; D not certain. The CDR3 has 14 amino acids. V was pared by 4 bases and J by 3 bases, with 13 bases between. The germline V gene encodes CDR1 MNHEY and CDR2 SVGAGI. CDR3: CASSSPTFNYEQYF. The CDR3 DNA reads TGTGCCAGCAGTTCCCCCACCTTCAACTACGAGCAGTACTTC.

This chain uses TRBV27 with TRBJ1-5, with a weak D call TRBD1 (5 bases). This CDR3 region has 14 residues. Germline values: CDR1 MNHEY, CDR2 SMNVEV (reference sequence). The V end lost 1 base, the J end lost 5 bases, and 9 bases lay between the germline ends. As DNA, the CDR3 is TGTGCCAGCAGTTTATGGGGCTTGGATCAGCCCCAGCATTTT. This encodes CASSLWGLDQPQHF.

This clone was seen just once. This chain links TRBV11-3 with TRBJ2-3; no firm D call. CDR3 size: 14 residues. Trimming took 5 bases from V and 2 from J, leaving 11 bases between them. Looked up from germline, CDR1 is SGHNT and CDR2 is YENEEA. CDR3 sequence reads: CASSLRGTTDTQYF. The CDR3 DNA is TGTGCCAGCAGCCTCAGAGGTACCACAGATACGCAGTATTTT.